This T cell receptor (beta chain) was retrieved from a study of T cells expressing NK-cell markers. The overall study: Most of the eight sequenced donors were HCMV-seropositive; one was seronegative.

One entry per CDR3 protein, without DNA, is what TCRdb gives after re-calling the 5' RACE reads. Its listing shows 150,000 to 180,000 distinct CDR3 sequences. This CDR3 comprises 18 residues. Looked up from germline, CDR1 is SEHNR and CDR2 is FQNEAQ (reference sequence). Sequencing input: blood T cells: a sorted CD56 or NKG2C T cell subset, CD4+ or CD8+ T cells, or bulk PBMC T cells (not recorded which). This TCR derives from a woman aged 45-60 years in good health. The chain couples TRBV7-9 to TRBJ2-7; TCRdb proposes TRBD2, but this gene call is untestable without DNA. CDR3 sequence reads: CASSLPAGGLTDYYEQYF.